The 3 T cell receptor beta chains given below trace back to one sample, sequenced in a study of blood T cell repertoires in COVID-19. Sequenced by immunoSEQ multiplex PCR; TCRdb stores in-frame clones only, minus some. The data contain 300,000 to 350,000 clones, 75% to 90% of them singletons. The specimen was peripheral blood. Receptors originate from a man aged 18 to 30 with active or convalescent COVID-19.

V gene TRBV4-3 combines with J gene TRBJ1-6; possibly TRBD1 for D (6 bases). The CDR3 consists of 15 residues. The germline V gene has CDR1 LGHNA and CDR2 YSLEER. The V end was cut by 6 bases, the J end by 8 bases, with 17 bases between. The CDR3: CASSSRVQGHSPLHF. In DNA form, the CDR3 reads TGCGCCAGCAGTTCAAGGGTACAGGGCCATTCACCCCTCCACTTT.

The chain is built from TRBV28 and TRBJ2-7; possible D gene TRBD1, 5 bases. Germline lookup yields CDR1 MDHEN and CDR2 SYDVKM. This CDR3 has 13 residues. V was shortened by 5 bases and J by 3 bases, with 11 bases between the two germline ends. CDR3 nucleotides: TGTGCCAGCAGTACCCCTGACAGCTACGAGCAGTACTTC. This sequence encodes CASSTPDSYEQYF.

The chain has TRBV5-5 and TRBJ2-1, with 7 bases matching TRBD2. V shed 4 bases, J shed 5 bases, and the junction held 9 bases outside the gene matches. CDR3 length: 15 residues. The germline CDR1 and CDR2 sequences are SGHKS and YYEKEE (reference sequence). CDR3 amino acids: CASSTDFLADNEQFF. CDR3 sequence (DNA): TGTGCCAGCAGCACCGACTTTCTAGCGGACAATGAGCAGTTCTTC.